The 15 T cell receptor beta chains below come from one sample, sequenced in a study of blood T cell repertoires in COVID-19. Profiled with immunoSEQ multiplex PCR; TCRdb holds only in-frame clones, not every one. The profile shows 250,000 to 300,000 clones, 80% to 90% of them singletons. Specimen: PBMCs or T cells enriched from blood (not recorded which). The receptors here all came from a woman aged 45-65 years who had recovered from COVID-19.

The chain recombines TRBV3-1 (or the pseudogene TRBV3-2) with TRBJ2-3, with a weak D call TRBD2 (5 bases). CDR3 size: 15 residues. The germline CDR1 and CDR2 sequences are LGHDT and YNNKEL (reference sequence). The V and J ends lost 0 bases and 4 bases respectively, with 11 bases between them. CDR3: CASSQEGSWADTQYF. The CDR3 coding sequence is TGTGCCAGCAGCCAAGAAGGGAGTTGGGCAGATACGCAGTATTTT.

The chain couples TRBV10-2 to TRBJ1-5; D not resolved. Trimming stripped 3 bases from V and 0 bases from J, with 3 bases between. The germline V gene has CDR1 WSHSY and CDR2 SAAADI. The CDR3 extends over 13 amino acids. In DNA form, the CDR3 reads TGCGCCAGCAGTGATTATAGCAATCAGCCCCAGCATTTT. This codes for CASSDYSNQPQHF.

The J gene is TRBJ1-6, the V gene TRBV4-1; D call uncertain. V shed 0 bases and J shed 7 bases, with 7 bases lying between them. Per the germline V gene, CDR1 is MGHRA and CDR2 is YSYEKL. The length of the CDR3 is 14 residues. In DNA form, the CDR3 reads TGCGCCAGCAGCCAAGAGACACCAAATTCACCCCTCCACTTT. Amino acid sequence: CASSQETPNSPLHF.

The V call is TRBV5-1, the J call TRBJ1-3; tentative D call: TRBD1 (5 bases). Between the trimmed V and J ends, which lost 4 bases and 4 bases, there was a span of 15 bases. This CDR3 contains 15 residues. CDR1 SGHRS and CDR2 YFSETQ come from the germline V gene. The CDR3 sequence: CASSPGGGLGNTIYF. In DNA form, the CDR3 reads TGCGCCAGCAGCCCCGGCGGGGGGTTGGGAAACACCATATATTTT.

The chain links TRBV7-8 to TRBJ1-5, with TRBD1 matching over 7 bases. Germline V CDR1 and CDR2: SGHVS, FQNEAQ. The junction had 9 bases not matched to a gene; V was cut back by 5 bases and J by 2 bases. The CDR3 runs to 16 residues. As DNA, the CDR3 is TGTGCCAGCAGCCGAAACAGGGGACTTGGCAATCAGCCCCAGCATTTT. Translation: CASSRNRGLGNQPQHF.

The chain is built from TRBV10-3 and TRBJ2-1, with TRBD2 matching over 16 bases. The CDR3 has 19 amino acids. Germline lookup yields CDR1 ENHRY and CDR2 SYGVKD. Trimming cost V 0 bases and J 4 bases; bases outside gene matches: 6. CDR3 DNA: TGTGCCATCAGTGAGTCGGGACTAGCGGGAGGGCCCGGGTACAATGAGCAGTTCTTC. This sequence encodes CAISESGLAGGPGYNEQFF.

This clone was seen only a few times. This rearrangement joins TRBV19 to TRBJ2-7; 10 bases match TRBD2. CDR3 length: 14 residues. Germline V gene lookup returns CDR1 LNHDA and CDR2 SQIVND (reference sequence). Trimming removed 5 bases from V and 3 bases from J; junction bases left unmatched: 4. The CDR3: CASSVWTSGYEQYF. The CDR3 region has the DNA TGTGCCAGTAGTGTCTGGACTAGCGGCTACGAGCAGTACTTC.

The V gene is TRBV28, the J gene TRBJ2-7; maybe TRBD1 (5 bases). The CDR3 has 12 amino acids. Trimming pared 8 bases from V and 4 bases from J, leaving 12 bases between. In germline, CDR1 is MDHEN, CDR2 SYDVKM. Here the CDR3 reads CASGHRQYEQYF. Here the CDR3 DNA reads TGTGCCAGCGGCCACAGGCAATACGAGCAGTACTTC.

The CDR3, as DNA: TGTGCCAGCTCCAAATCACAGGGAACGGGGCAGCCCCAGCATTTT. It codes for CASSKSQGTGQPQHF. The gene calls are TRBV18 and TRBJ1-5; TRBD1 might be the D (6 bases). From germline, CDR1 is KGHSH and CDR2 LQKENI. The V gene lost 6 bases and the J gene lost 7 bases, with 19 bases spanning the gap. CDR3 size: 15 residues.

This clone was seen only a few times. CDR3 sequence (DNA): TGCGCCAGCAGGTCCGGGACAGGGGCCTACGAGCAGTACTTC. Encoded protein: CASRSGTGAYEQYF. This chain links TRBV10-2 with TRBJ2-7, with 10 bases identical to TRBD1. The CDR3 is made up of 14 amino acids. The V gene's germline CDR1 is WSHSY and CDR2 SAAADI. The ends lost 6 bases at V and 2 bases at J; junction bases unmatched: 4.

The chain links TRBV25-1 to TRBJ1-2; the D gene is possibly TRBD1 (5 bases). In germline, CDR1 is MGHDK, CDR2 SYGVNS. The germline V and J ends were trimmed by 7 bases and 1 base, with 16 bases remaining between them. CDR3 length: 15 residues. CDR3 protein: CASTGRVGGNYGYTF. In nucleotides, the CDR3 is TGTGCCAGCACCGGTCGGGTCGGGGGTAACTATGGCTACACCTTC.

The chain joins TRBV11-3 to TRBJ1-6; a possible D gene is TRBD1 (6 bases). V was pared by 4 bases and J by 8 bases, with 27 bases between. The V gene's germline CDR1 is SGHNT and CDR2 YENEEA. CDR3 length: 19 residues. Here the CDR3 DNA reads TGTGCCAGCAGCTCCCTCCGGTCGGGACCAGGGGAGTTGGATTCACCCCTCCACTTT. Amino acid sequence: CASSSLRSGPGELDSPLHF.

There are a few counts of this clone. The chain links TRBV7-9 to TRBJ2-7, with D possibly matching TRBD2 (6 bases). This CDR3 has 15 amino acids. Trimming removed 4 bases at V and 0 bases at J, with 13 bases between. Germline V gene sequence: CDR1 SEHNR, CDR2 FQNEAQ (reference sequence). The DNA of the CDR3 is TGTGCCAGCAGCTACGGGGGACCGGGCTCCTACGAGCAGTACTTC. Its protein is CASSYGGPGSYEQYF.

V usage is TRBV7-2 and J usage is TRBJ1-5, with 8 bases aligning to TRBD1. With 5 bases clipped from V and 7 bases from J, the junction kept 7 bases outside the gene matches. The CDR3 is made up of 14 amino acids. Germline V lookup: CDR1 SGHTA, CDR2 FQGNSA. CDR3 sequence: CASSQPGGGQPQHF. The CDR3 nucleotides are TGTGCCAGCAGCCAACCAGGGGGCGGCCAGCCCCAGCATTTT. The complete variable domain, with remaining parts taken from reference TRBV7-2 and TRBJ1-5, reads GAGVSQSPSNKVTEKGKDVELRCDPISGHTALYWYRQSLGQGLEFLIYFQGNSAPDKSGLPSDRFSAERTGGSVSTLTIQRTQQEDSAVYLCASSQPGGGQPQHFGDGTRLSIL.

The chain combines TRBV7-8 with TRBJ2-1; 9 positions match TRBD2. J lost 7 bases, V lost 4 bases, and 8 bases had no gene match. The germline CDR1 and CDR2 sequences are SGHVS and FQNEAQ. The CDR3 contains 15 residues. CDR3 DNA sequence: TGTGCCAGCAGCTCCCAGGGGACTAGCTTAAATGAGCAGTTCTTC. As protein: CASSSQGTSLNEQFF.